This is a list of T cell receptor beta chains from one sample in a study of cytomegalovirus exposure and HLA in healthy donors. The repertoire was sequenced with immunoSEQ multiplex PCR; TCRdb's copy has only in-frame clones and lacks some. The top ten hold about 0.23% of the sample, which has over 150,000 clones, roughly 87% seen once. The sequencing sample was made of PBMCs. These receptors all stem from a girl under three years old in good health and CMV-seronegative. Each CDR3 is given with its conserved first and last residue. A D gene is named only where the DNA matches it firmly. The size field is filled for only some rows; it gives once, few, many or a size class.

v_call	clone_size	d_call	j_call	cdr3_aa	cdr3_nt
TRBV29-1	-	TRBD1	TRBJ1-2	CSVEGDRAYGYTF	TGCAGCGTTGAAGGGGACAGGGCCTATGGCTACACCTTC
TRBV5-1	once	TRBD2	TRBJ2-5	CASSHARTSGVQETQYF	TGCGCCAGCAGCCATGCACGGACTAGCGGGGTCCAAGAGACCCAGTACTTC
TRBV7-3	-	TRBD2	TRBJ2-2	CASSSLSIGAGGPNTGELFF	TGTGCCAGCAGCTCCTTATCTATCGGAGCGGGAGGGCCCAACACCGGGGAGCTGTTTTTT
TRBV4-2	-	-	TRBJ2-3	CASSQDGGADTQYF	TGTGCCAGCAGCCAAGACGGCGGGGCTGATACGCAGTATTTT
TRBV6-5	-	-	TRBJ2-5	CASSYSSTRYQETQYF	TGTGCCAGCAGTTACTCGAGTACGCGGTACCAAGAGACCCAGTACTTC
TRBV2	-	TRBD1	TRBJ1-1	CASGTGALREAFF	TGTGCCAGCGGGACAGGGGCGCTACGCGAAGCTTTCTTT
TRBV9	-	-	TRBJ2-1	CASSQRGGGAYNEQFF	TGTGCCAGCAGCCAAAGGGGGGGAGGGGCCTACAATGAGCAGTTCTTC
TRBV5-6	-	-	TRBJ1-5	CASSLYDGGYQPQHF	TGTGCCAGCAGCTTGTACGACGGCGGTTATCAGCCCCAGCATTTT
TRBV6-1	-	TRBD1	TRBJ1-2	CASSEVDRGGYYGYTF	TGTGCCAGCAGTGAAGTAGACAGGGGAGGGTACTATGGCTACACCTTC
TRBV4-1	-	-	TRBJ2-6	CASSQPRDRSSGANVLTF	TGCGCCAGCAGCCAACCCCGTGACAGGAGCTCTGGGGCCAACGTCCTGACTTTC
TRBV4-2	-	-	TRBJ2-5	CASSGIGGEKETQYF	TGTGCCAGCAGCGGTATAGGGGGAGAGAAAGAGACCCAGTACTTC
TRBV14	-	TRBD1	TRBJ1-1	CASSLQGLNTEAFF	TGTGCCAGCAGCCTACAGGGGTTGAACACTGAAGCTTTCTTT
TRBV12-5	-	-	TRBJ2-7	CASGLSRGAYEQYF	TGTGCTAGTGGTTTGAGCAGGGGTGCGTACGAGCAGTACTTC
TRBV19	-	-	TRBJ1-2	CASSAGAGAAYGYTF	TGTGCCAGTAGCGCTGGTGCAGGGGCGGCCTATGGCTACACCTTC
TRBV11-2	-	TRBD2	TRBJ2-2	CASSPSGGAGELFF	TGTGCCAGCAGCCCTAGCGGGGGGGCCGGGGAGCTGTTTTTT
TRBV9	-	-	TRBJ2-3	CASSVIASTDTQYF	TGTGCCAGCAGCGTAATAGCGAGCACAGATACGCAGTATTTT
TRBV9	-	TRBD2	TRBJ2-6	CASSVGGGQAVLTF	TGTGCCAGCAGCGTCGGGGGGGGGCAGGCCGTCCTGACTTTC
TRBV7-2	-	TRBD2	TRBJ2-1	CASSLSGTSGTYSYNEQFF	TGTGCCAGCAGCTTATCTGGGACTAGCGGGACCTACTCCTACAATGAGCAGTTCTTC
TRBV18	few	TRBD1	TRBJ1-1	CASSPGGTATEAFF	TGTGCCAGCTCACCAGGCGGGACAGCAACTGAAGCTTTCTTT
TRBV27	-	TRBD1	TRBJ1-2	CASRRGQGFYGYTF	TGTGCCAGCAGAAGAGGACAGGGATTTTATGGCTACACCTTC
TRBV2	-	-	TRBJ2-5	CASSPTSRETQYF	TGTGCCAGCAGTCCCACTAGTAGGGAGACCCAGTACTTC
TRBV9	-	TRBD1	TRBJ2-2	CASSTRTGNNTGELFF	TGTGCCAGCAGCACCCGGACAGGGAACAACACCGGGGAGCTGTTTTTT
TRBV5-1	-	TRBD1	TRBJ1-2	CASSLVSYRGQGYTF	TGCGCCAGCAGCTTGGTTTCTTACAGGGGGCAAGGCTACACCTTC
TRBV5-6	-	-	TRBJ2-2	CASSSSAGELFF	TGTGCCAGCAGCTCCAGTGCCGGGGAGCTGTTTTTT
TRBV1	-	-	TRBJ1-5	CTSSQGWTGGNQPQHF	TGCACCAGCAGCCAAGGGTGGACAGGCGGGAATCAGCCCCAGCATTTT
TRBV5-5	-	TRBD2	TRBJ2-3	CASSPLAGGRDTQYF	TGTGCCAGCAGCCCCTTAGCGGGGGGGCGAGATACGCAGTATTTT
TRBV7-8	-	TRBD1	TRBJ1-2	CASSLARDRVYGYTF	TGTGCCAGCAGCCTAGCCCGGGACAGAGTCTATGGCTACACCTTC
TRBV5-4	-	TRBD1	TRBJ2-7	CASSRQGNRYEQYF	TGTGCCAGCAGCAGACAGGGGAACAGATACGAGCAGTACTTC
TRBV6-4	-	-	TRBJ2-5	CASSDNVLEAGETQYF	TGTGCCAGCAGTGACAATGTACTAGAGGCCGGAGAGACCCAGTACTTC
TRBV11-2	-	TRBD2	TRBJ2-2	CASSPTRRTSEGTGELFF	TGTGCCAGCAGCCCAACTAGGAGGACTAGCGAAGGGACCGGGGAGCTGTTTTTT
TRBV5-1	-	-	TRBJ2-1	CASSIIDTSSSYNEQFF	TGCGCCAGCAGCATCATCGACACCTCGAGCTCCTACAATGAGCAGTTCTTC
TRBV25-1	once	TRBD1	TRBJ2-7	CASSSTGDALYEQYF	TGTGCCAGCAGTTCAACAGGGGACGCACTGTACGAGCAGTACTTC
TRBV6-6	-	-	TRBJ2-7	CASSYSDGQSSYEQYF	TGTGCCAGCAGTTACTCGGACGGACAGAGCTCCTACGAGCAGTACTTC
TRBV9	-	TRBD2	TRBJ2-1	CASSVGTSSYNEQFF	TGTGCCAGCAGCGTAGGGACTAGCTCCTACAATGAGCAGTTCTTC
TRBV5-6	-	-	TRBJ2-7	CASSFSVTSPPYEQYF	TGTGCCAGCAGCTTTTCCGTAACGAGTCCACCCTACGAGCAGTACTTC
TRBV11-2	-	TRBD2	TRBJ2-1	CASSPAGGSYNEQFF	TGTGCCAGCAGCCCCGCGGGGGGCTCCTACAATGAGCAGTTCTTC
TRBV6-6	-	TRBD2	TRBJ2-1	CASSYAGTSGNNEQFF	TGTGCCAGCAGTTACGCCGGGACTAGCGGCAACAATGAGCAGTTCTTC
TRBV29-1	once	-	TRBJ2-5	CSVERAMVETQYF	TGCAGCGTTGAGAGGGCAATGGTAGAGACCCAGTACTTC
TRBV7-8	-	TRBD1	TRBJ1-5	CASSRTGGSNQPQHF	TGTGCCAGCAGCAGAACAGGGGGGAGCAATCAGCCCCAGCATTTT
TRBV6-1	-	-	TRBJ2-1	CASSEAAGTLSHNEQFF	TGTGCCAGCAGTGAAGCAGCCGGGACACTTTCCCACAATGAGCAGTTCTTC
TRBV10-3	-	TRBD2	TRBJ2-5	CAISESLAGGETQYF	TGTGCCATCAGTGAGTCTCTAGCGGGAGGAGAGACCCAGTACTTC
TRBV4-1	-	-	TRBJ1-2	CASSQDPQGWDGYTF	TGCGCCAGCAGCCAAGATCCACAGGGATGGGACGGCTACACCTTC
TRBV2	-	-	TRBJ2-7	CASRGSGGQYEQYF	TGTGCCAGCCGGGGGTCAGGGGGGCAGTACGAGCAGTACTTC
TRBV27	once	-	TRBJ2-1	CASSFGPTAYNEQFF	TGTGCCAGCAGTTTTGGGCCCACCGCCTACAATGAGCAGTTCTTC
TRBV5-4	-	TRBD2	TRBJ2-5	CASSLEREGRETQYF	TGTGCCAGCAGCTTGGAGCGGGAGGGAAGGGAGACCCAGTACTTC
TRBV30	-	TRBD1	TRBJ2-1	CAWEQGSHNEQFF	TGTGCCTGGGAACAGGGGTCACACAATGAGCAGTTCTTC
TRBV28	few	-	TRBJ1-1	CASSLVADRLEAFF	TGTGCCAGCAGTTTGGTGGCTGACAGGCTTGAAGCTTTCTTT
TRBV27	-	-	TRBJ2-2	CASSLKPRTGELFF	TGTGCCAGCAGTTTAAAGCCCCGAACCGGGGAGCTGTTTTTT
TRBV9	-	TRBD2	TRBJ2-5	CASSATSGGETQYF	TGTGCCAGCAGCGCGACTAGCGGGGGTGAGACCCAGTACTTC
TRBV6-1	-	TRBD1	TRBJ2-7	CASSRTGGRYEQYF	TGTGCCAGCTCCAGGACAGGGGGACGCTACGAGCAGTACTTC
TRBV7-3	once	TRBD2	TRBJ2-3	CASSSLERESTDTQYF	TGTGCCAGCAGCTCACTCGAGCGGGAAAGCACAGATACGCAGTATTTT
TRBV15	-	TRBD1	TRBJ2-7	CATSREPGTVTYEQYF	TGTGCCACCAGCAGAGAGCCCGGGACAGTAACCTACGAGCAGTACTTC
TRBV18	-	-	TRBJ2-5	CASSGRETQYF	TGTGCCAGCTCAGGTAGAGAGACCCAGTACTTC